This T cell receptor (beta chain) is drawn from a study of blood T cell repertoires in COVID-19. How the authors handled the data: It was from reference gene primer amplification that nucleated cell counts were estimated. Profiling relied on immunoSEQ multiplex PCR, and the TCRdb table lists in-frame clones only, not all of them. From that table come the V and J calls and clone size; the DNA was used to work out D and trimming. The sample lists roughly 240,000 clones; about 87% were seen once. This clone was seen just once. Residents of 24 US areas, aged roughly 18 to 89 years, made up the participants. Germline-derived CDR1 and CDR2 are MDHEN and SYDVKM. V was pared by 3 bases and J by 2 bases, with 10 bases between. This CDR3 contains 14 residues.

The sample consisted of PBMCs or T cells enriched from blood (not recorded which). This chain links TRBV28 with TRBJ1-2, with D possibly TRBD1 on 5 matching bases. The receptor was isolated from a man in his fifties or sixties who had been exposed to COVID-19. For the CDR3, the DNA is TGTGCCAGCAGTTTGGGGCTTAGGAACTATGGCTACACCTTC. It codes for CASSLGLRNYGYTF.